This T cell receptor (beta chain) was obtained from a study of cytomegalovirus exposure and HLA in healthy donors. Notes on the study in general: In a later analysis, CMV-associated beta chains were mostly HLA-associated, it appeared. CMV serostatus was the sole immune exposure data available. The study listed under 200 cytomegalovirus-associated TCR beta chains. Association of a missense DCLRE1C variant with TCR beta V- and J-gene trimming was reported in a later analysis.

Concerning this clone: What it binds is not known.

The CDR3 length is 17 residues. The V end was cut by 3 bases, the J end by 0 bases, with 16 bases between. CDR1 is SEHNR and CDR2 is FQNEAQ in the germline V gene (reference sequence). The PCR was carried out with 60 Vbeta primers and 13 Jbeta primers. Sequencing used immunoSEQ multiplex PCR; TCRdb keeps in-frame clones, though not all of them. The sample holds over 140,000 clones, almost 85% seen once. Sequenced: PBMCs. The receptor comes from a man between 25 and 39 years old in good health and CMV-seropositive. The chain links TRBV7-9 to TRBJ2-3, with D perhaps matching TRBD1 (6 bases). The CDR3 spells CASSFLRGSLSTDTQYF. CDR3 coding DNA: TGTGCCAGCAGCTTTCTCAGGGGCTCTCTTAGCACAGATACGCAGTATTTT.